Listed here are 31 T cell receptor beta chains from one sample, sequenced in a study of T cell responses to AZD1222 COVID-19 vaccine (dated by TCRdb to the early 2020s). This specimen's time point label, interpreted: baseline before first vaccination. To prepare the library, the immunoSEQ multiplex PCR assay was applied. TCRdb re-hosts the immuneACCESS table, in-frame sequences only. Its copies lack some clones; in the studies checked, an unresolved V gene accounts for under half of them, and the cause for the rest is not known. This sample lists about 150,000 clones; over 90% were detected once. The top ten hold about 5.1% of the sample. Here the sequenced sample was peripheral blood, taken on day 0 of AZD1222 vaccination. The receptor set was obtained from an adult in good health.

The chain employs TRBV10-1 and TRBJ2-5; perhaps TRBD1 as D (6 bases). Trimming pared 0 bases from V and 5 bases from J, leaving 16 bases between. Germline assignment: CDR1 WNHNN and CDR2 SYGVQD (reference sequence). The CDR3 extends over 16 amino acids. This CDR3 reads CASSESPRGTGETQYF. The CDR3 DNA is TGCGCCAGCAGTGAGTCTCCGAGGGGGACGGGGGAGACCCAGTACTTC.

The V call is TRBV6-5, the J call TRBJ1-5; D possibly corresponds to TRBD1 (6 bases). The germline CDR1 and CDR2 sequences are MNHEY and SVGAGI. The CDR3 loop spans 14 amino acids. V was shortened by 6 bases and J by 7 bases, with 16 bases between the two germline ends. CDR3 residues: CASRVQGGWQPQHF. In DNA, the CDR3 is TGTGCCAGCAGGGTCCAAGGGGGTTGGCAGCCCCAGCATTTT.

Points on this clone: One end of the junction varies from germline; a read error may be responsible. The V and J genes are TRBV7-7 and TRBJ2-1; D gene uncertain. The germline V gene encodes CDR1 SSHAT and CDR2 FNYEAQ (reference sequence). The CDR3 loop spans 14 amino acids. The CDR3 spells CASSPPGGYNEQFF. CDR3 DNA: TGTGCTAGCAGCCCCCCGGGTGGGTACAATGAGCAGTTCTTC.

The CDR3 is CASSLDRSYEQYF. DNA for the CDR3: TGTGCCAGCTCACTAGACAGGTCCTACGAGCAGTACTTC. This chain uses TRBV18 with TRBJ2-7; D possibly corresponds to TRBD1 (6 bases). Trimming shortened V by 4 bases and J by 1 base, and 8 bases separated the two germline ends. The CDR3 is 13 residues long. Germline CDR1 and CDR2: KGHSH and LQKENI.

This chain uses TRBV3-1 (or the pseudogene TRBV3-2) with TRBJ2-5; D perhaps matches TRBD2 (5 bases). Per germline, CDR1 LGHDT and CDR2 YNNKEL (reference sequence). This CDR3 has 15 amino acids. The ends were cut back, 0 bases at V and 1 base at J, with 9 bases in the middle. The CDR3 here is CASSQDGGFQETQYF. CDR3 coding DNA: TGTGCCAGCAGCCAAGATGGCGGGTTCCAAGAGACCCAGTACTTC.

J is TRBJ2-3 and V is TRBV5-4; 7 bases line up with TRBD2. The trim removed 1 base at V and 2 bases at J, leaving 4 bases unmatched. This CDR3 has 15 amino acids. In germline, CDR1 is SGHNT, CDR2 YYREEE (reference sequence). The CDR3 DNA reads TGTGCCAGCAGCTTGTCTAGCGGATTCACAGATACGCAGTATTTT. It codes for CASSLSSGFTDTQYF.

This clone showed up just once. The gene calls are TRBV30 and TRBJ1-1, with 7 bases that match TRBD1. Trimming cost V 5 bases and J 2 bases; bases outside gene matches: 8. CDR3 length: 14 residues. CDR1 is GTSNPN and CDR2 is SVGIG in the germline V gene (reference sequence). CDR3 DNA: TGTGCCTGGCCCAGACAGGGAATAAACACTGAAGCTTTCTTT. Its translation is CAWPRQGINTEAFF.

The chain employs TRBV10-1 and TRBJ2-2; D not resolved. V lost 0 bases and J 4 bases, leaving 6 bases between the germline ends. This CDR3 region has 14 residues. Germline CDR1 reads WNHNN; CDR2 reads SYGVQD (reference sequence). The DNA of the CDR3 is TGCGCCAGCAGTGAGTCATGGCTCACCGGGGAGCTGTTTTTT. Translation gives CASSESWLTGELFF.

This chain connects TRBV30 to TRBJ1-5; D gene unclear. This CDR3 region has 14 residues. Trimming cost V 0 bases and J 2 bases, with 8 bases left between them. Germline CDR1 is GTSNPN and CDR2 is SVGIG (reference sequence). This CDR3 reads CAWSVNRGNQPQHF. The CDR3 DNA reads as TGTGCCTGGAGTGTAAATCGGGGCAATCAGCCCCAGCATTTT.

The chain joins TRBV19 to TRBJ1-2, with D uncertain. Germline CDR1 LNHDA, CDR2 SQIVND (reference sequence). With 5 bases removed from V and 4 bases from J, the gap between germline ends came to 14 bases. The CDR3 sequence is 14 residues long. This CDR3 is CASSEDRRSYGYTF. CDR3 bases: TGTGCCAGTAGTGAGGACCGGAGATCCTATGGCTACACCTTC. Based on the CDR3 plus reference TRBV19 and TRBJ1-2, the full variable domain is DGGITQSPKYLFRKEGQNVTLSCEQNLNHDAMYWYRQDPGQGLRLIYYSQIVNDFQKGDIAEGYSVSREKKESFPLTVTSAQKNPTAFYLCASSEDRRSYGYTFGSGTRLTVV.

This sequence joins TRBV18 and TRBJ1-6; D perhaps matches TRBD1 (6 bases). Germline assignment: CDR1 KGHSH and CDR2 LQKENI. V was clipped by 3 bases and J by 10 bases, with 10 bases between them. The CDR3 runs 13 residues. The CDR3 protein is CASSPSRGSPLHF. CDR3 coding DNA: TGTGCCAGCTCACCCAGCAGGGGATCACCCCTCCACTTT.

This clone showed up just once. The chain carries TRBV5-1 and TRBJ1-1; 11 nucleotides line up with TRBD1. V dropped 2 bases and J dropped 6; count of bases not matched to a gene: 9. Per germline, CDR1 SGHRS and CDR2 YFSETQ. The CDR3 length is 16 residues. CDR3 DNA: TGCGCCAGCAGCTTAATGGGACAGGGGGGAGGCGCTGAAGCTTTCTTT. Translation gives CASSLMGQGGGAEAFF.

The chain recombines TRBV10-3 with TRBJ1-1, with D maybe TRBD1 (5 bases). This CDR3 comprises 14 residues. Trimming shortened V by 6 bases and J by 0 bases, and 11 bases separated the two germline ends. CDR1 and CDR2 (germline): ENHRY, SYGVKD. CDR3 amino acids: CAIREGRLNTEAFF. In nucleotides, the CDR3 is TGTGCCATCAGGGAGGGGAGGCTGAACACTGAAGCTTTCTTT.

V usage is TRBV18 and J usage is TRBJ1-5; no clear D gene. The CDR3 consists of 12 residues. Germline V gives CDR1 KGHSH, CDR2 LQKENI. Trimming pared 3 bases from V and 7 bases from J, leaving 7 bases between. The DNA for the CDR3 is TGTGCCAGCTCACCGGGCTCGCAGCCCCAGCATTTT. Translation gives CASSPGSQPQHF.

The chain recombines TRBV6-5 with TRBJ2-2, with D hard to call. This CDR3 is built from 15 residues. CDR1 is MNHEY and CDR2 is SVGAGI in the germline V gene. The V end lost 5 bases, the J end lost 0 bases, and 10 bases lay between the germline ends. CDR3 protein: CASSPARTNTGELFF. For the CDR3, the DNA is TGTGCCAGCAGTCCAGCCCGAACGAACACCGGGGAGCTGTTTTTT.

The chain carries TRBV18 and TRBJ2-7; 7 bases align to TRBD2. The CDR3 covers 14 residues. The germline gives CDR1 KGHSH, CDR2 LQKENI. V lost 1 base to trimming and J lost 2 bases; unmatched junction nucleotides: 2. In nucleotides, the CDR3 is TGTGCCAGCTCACCACGGACTAGGGCCTACGAGCAGTACTTC. This gives the protein CASSPRTRAYEQYF.

This clone appeared once. The chain combines TRBV7-3 with TRBJ2-3; 7 bases agree with TRBD1. Germline V gives CDR1 SGHTA, CDR2 FQGTGA. The CDR3 runs to 16 residues. The V segment lost 0 bases and the J segment 1 base; nucleotides outside the gene matches: 4. CDR3 in DNA: TGTGCCAGCAGCTTAACTGGGCAGGGGGGCACAGATACGCAGTATTTT. Translation gives CASSLTGQGGTDTQYF.

The CDR3 nucleotides read TGTGCCAGCAGTTCTTTTCCCACTGGAGTCTACGAGCAGTACTTC. Protein product: CASSSFPTGVYEQYF. The rearrangement links TRBV6-5 to TRBJ2-7, with D unclear. Germline V gives CDR1 MNHEY, CDR2 SVGAGI. This CDR3 comprises 15 residues. Trimming took 4 bases from V and 3 from J, leaving 16 bases between them.

The V gene is TRBV21-1, the J gene TRBJ2-2; the table calls TRBD1, which could not be checked here. TRBV21-1 represents a pseudogene. This CDR3 contains 18 residues. The CDR3 here is CASSTPSGHRRNTGELFF. Written as DNA, the CDR3 is TGTGCCAGCAGCACCCCATCGGGCCACAGGCGTAACACCGGGGAGCTGTTTTTT.

The chain employs TRBV10-3 and TRBJ1-6, with 8 positions matching TRBD1. The CDR3 is 14 amino acids. Looked up from germline, CDR1 is ENHRY and CDR2 is SYGVKD. The V and J ends lost 6 bases and 7 bases, in that order; junction bases with no gene match: 5. Here the CDR3 DNA reads TGTGCCATCAGGCAGGGGGCGGAGAATTCACCCCTCCACTTT. Amino acid sequence: CAIRQGAENSPLHF.

In this sample, this clone turned up once. The chain employs TRBV6-5 and TRBJ2-7; TRBD1 matches 8 bases. The V gene end was trimmed by 6 bases and the J gene end by 4 bases; junction bases not matched to a gene: 8. The CDR3 has 14 amino acids. Germline V lookup: CDR1 MNHEY, CDR2 SVGAGI. CDR3 nucleotide sequence: TGTGCCAGCAGACCCGGGACAGGCATTTACGAGCAGTACTTC. This translates into CASRPGTGIYEQYF.

The chain links TRBV7-8 to TRBJ1-5; D not certain. V was pared by 1 base and J by 4 bases, with 5 bases between. Germline V gene data show CDR1 as SGHVS and CDR2 as FQNEAQ. CDR3 length: 13 residues. The CDR3 coding sequence is TGTGCCAGCAGCTTAGGTCCGAATCAGCCCCAGCATTTT. This codes for CASSLGPNQPQHF.

The chain has TRBV24-1 and TRBJ1-1; D remains unclear. Trimming removed 0 bases from V and 8 bases from J, with 6 bases in between. The CDR3 runs to 12 residues. The germline V gene encodes CDR1 KGHDR and CDR2 SFDVKD. CDR3 sequence: CATSDLQDEAFF. The CDR3 coding sequence is TGTGCCACCAGTGATTTGCAGGACGAAGCTTTCTTT.

The chain joins TRBV10-3 to TRBJ1-4; no firm D call. CDR1 and CDR2 (germline): ENHRY, SYGVKD. The CDR3 runs 13 residues. Trimming removed 11 bases at V and 0 bases at J, with 10 bases between. CDR3 amino acids: CAGQSSTNEKLFF. The CDR3 DNA sequence: TGTGCCGGTCAGTCTTCAACTAATGAAAAACTGTTTTTT.

This clone was seen once. In nucleotides, the CDR3 is TGTGCCAGCAGCCGAAAGACAGGAGCGGGGTGGACTGAAGCTTTCTTT. Its protein is CASSRKTGAGWTEAFF. The chain combines TRBV3-1 (or the pseudogene TRBV3-2) with TRBJ1-1; D may be TRBD1 (6 bases). This CDR3 region has 16 residues. Trimming pared 4 bases from V and 5 bases from J, leaving 20 bases between. Germline V gene sequence: CDR1 LGHDT, CDR2 YNNKEL (reference sequence).

This chain uses TRBV6-6 with TRBJ1-5; tentative D call: TRBD1 (6 bases). This CDR3 has 13 amino acids. V was trimmed by 4 bases and J by 7 bases, leaving 11 bases between them. CDR1 and CDR2 (germline): MNHNY, SVGAGI (reference sequence). The CDR3 region is CASSSGGEQPQHF. In nucleotides, the CDR3 is TGTGCCAGCAGTTCCGGGGGCGAGCAGCCCCAGCATTTT.

The J gene is TRBJ2-1, the V gene TRBV7-9; 7 nucleotides line up with TRBD2. J lost 2 bases, V lost 5 bases, and 6 bases had no gene match. CDR1 and CDR2 (germline): SEHNR, FQNEAQ (reference sequence). CDR3 length: 15 residues. CDR3 protein: CASSPKTSPYNEQFF. The DNA of the CDR3 is TGTGCCAGCAGCCCCAAGACTAGCCCCTACAATGAGCAGTTCTTC.

This sequence joins TRBV2 and TRBJ2-7; D might be TRBD2 (5 bases). Germline V gene sequence: CDR1 SNHLY, CDR2 FYNNEI. Deletions cut 4 bases from V and 7 bases from J, with 17 bases between. The CDR3 runs to 14 residues. CDR3 coding DNA: TGTGCCAGCAGTGTTATCAGGACGGGATGGGAGCAGTACTTC. Amino acids: CASSVIRTGWEQYF. Full variable domain (remainder filled in from reference TRBV2 and TRBJ2-7): EPEVTQTPSHQVTQMGQEVILRCVPISNHLYFYWYRQILGQKVEFLVSFYNNEISEKSEIFDDQFSVERPDGSNFTLKIRSTKLEDSAMYFCASSVIRTGWEQYFGPGTRLTVT.

This chain connects TRBV6-1 to TRBJ1-5; D possibly corresponds to TRBD1 (5 bases). The V end lost 2 bases, the J end lost 9 bases, and 17 bases lay between the germline ends. The CDR3 is 15 amino acids. Germline values: CDR1 MNHNS, CDR2 SASEGT. The CDR3 DNA is TGTGCCAGCAGTGAACCAGGGCTCACGATTGGGCCCCAGCATTTT. Residues: CASSEPGLTIGPQHF.

The chain uses TRBV5-8 and TRBJ1-3; D is uncertain. CDR1 and CDR2 from the germline V gene are SGHTS and YDEGEE. Deletions cut 0 bases from V and 0 bases from J, with 7 bases between. The CDR3 extends over 15 amino acids. CDR3 DNA: TGTGCCAGCAGCTTGGTTCTACTCTCTGGAAACACCATATATTTT. Its translation: CASSLVLLSGNTIYF.

The genes are TRBV25-1 and TRBJ2-3; TRBD2 agrees at 11 bases. V lost 5 bases to trimming and J lost 2 bases; unmatched junction nucleotides: 6. This CDR3 contains 16 residues. CDR1 is MGHDK, CDR2 SYGVNS, per germline. CDR3 sequence: CASSKGLADHTDTQYF. The CDR3 DNA reads TGTGCCAGCAGTAAGGGACTAGCGGATCACACAGATACGCAGTATTTT.